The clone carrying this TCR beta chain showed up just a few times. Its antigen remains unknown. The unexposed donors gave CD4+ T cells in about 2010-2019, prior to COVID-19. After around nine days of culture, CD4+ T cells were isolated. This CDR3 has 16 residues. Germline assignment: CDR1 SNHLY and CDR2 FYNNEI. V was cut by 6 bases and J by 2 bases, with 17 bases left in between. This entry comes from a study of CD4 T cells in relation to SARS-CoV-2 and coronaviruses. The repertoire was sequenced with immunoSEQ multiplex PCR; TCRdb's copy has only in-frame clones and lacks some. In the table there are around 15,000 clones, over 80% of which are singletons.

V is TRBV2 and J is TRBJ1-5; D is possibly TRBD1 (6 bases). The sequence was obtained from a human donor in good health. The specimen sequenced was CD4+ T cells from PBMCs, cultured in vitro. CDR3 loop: CASRDGQTSGNQPQHF. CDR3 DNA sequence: TGTGCCAGCAGGGACGGACAGACGAGCGGCAATCAGCCCCAGCATTTT.